The 4 T cell receptor beta chains listed next were all sequenced from one sample in a study of early T cells in non-severe SARS-CoV-2 infection. TCRdb analysed the 5' RACE reads with MiXCR anew, one entry per CDR3 protein. This repertoire shows tens of thousands of distinct CDR3 sequences, roughly 3% found once; its top ten account for 0.72%. Input material: whole blood. These receptors were taken from an adult who was a healthcare worker with PCR-confirmed SARS-CoV-2 infection or an uninfected control (not recorded which).

This clonotype was counted many times. The chain uses TRBV3-1 and TRBJ1-5; 8 bases map to TRBD1. The CDR3 spans 13 residues. Trimming at V came to 1 base and at J to 9 bases, leaving 2 bases not matched to a gene. Germline V gene data show CDR1 as LGHDT and CDR2 as YNNKEL (reference sequence). The chain's CDR3 is CASSQGTGLPQHF. For the CDR3, the DNA is TGTGCCAGCAGCCAAGGGACAGGGCTGCCCCAGCATTTT.

In its sample, this clonotype was seen many times. The genes are TRBV5-4 and TRBJ2-7, with D perhaps matching TRBD1 (6 bases). Looked up from germline, CDR1 is SGHNT and CDR2 is YYREEE (reference sequence). The CDR3 is 12 residues long. The V end was cut by 2 bases, the J end by 6 bases, with 9 bases between. The CDR3 DNA sequence: TGTGCCAGCAGCTTTGAAGGGGGCGAGCAGTACGTC. Protein product: CASSFEGGEQYV.

This clonotype occurred many times. This chain uses TRBV7-3 with TRBJ2-1, with D possibly matching TRBD2 (5 bases). V lost 0 bases to trimming and J lost 2 bases, with 8 bases between them. The CDR3 is made up of 15 amino acids. Germline V lookup: CDR1 SGHTA, CDR2 FQGTGA. CDR3 bases: TGTGCCAGCAGCTTAACTCGGGAACCCTACAATGAGCAGTTCTTC. It codes for CASSLTREPYNEQFF.

This clonotype occurred many times. This chain connects TRBV6-1 to TRBJ1-1; D call uncertain. CDR3 length equals 14 residues. The ends were cut back, 5 bases at V and 1 base at J, with 11 bases in the middle. Germline lookup yields CDR1 MNHNS and CDR2 SASEGT. CDR3: CASSKGLPNTEAFF. The CDR3 region has the DNA TGTGCCAGCAGTAAAGGTCTCCCGAACACTGAAGCTTTCTTT.